This T cell receptor (beta chain) was retrieved from a study of cytomegalovirus exposure and HLA in healthy donors. The PCR used 60 Vbeta and 13 Jbeta primers. Only in-frame clones appear in the TCRdb table, and some are missing; sequencing was by immunoSEQ multiplex PCR. In the table there are about 160,000 clones, just under 65% of which are singletons. General study findings and limits: Later on, an analysis tied over 15,000 TCR beta sequences to HLA alleles at 0.05 false discovery rate.

Germline V gene lookup returns CDR1 SNHLY and CDR2 FYNNEI. The CDR3 is made up of 21 amino acids. Losses at the gene ends were 7 bases for V and 2 bases for J; bases not matched to a gene: 26. Regarding this clone: Its antigen remains unknown.

The chain recombines TRBV2 with TRBJ2-7; 10 bases fit TRBD2. The sequenced sample was PBMCs. This TCR came from a woman in her sixties or seventies in good health and CMV-seropositive. CDR3 in amino acids: CASKGGPISGRASQRTYEQYF. CDR3 DNA sequence: TGTGCCAGCAAGGGGGGACCGATAAGCGGGAGGGCTAGCCAACGTACCTACGAGCAGTACTTC.